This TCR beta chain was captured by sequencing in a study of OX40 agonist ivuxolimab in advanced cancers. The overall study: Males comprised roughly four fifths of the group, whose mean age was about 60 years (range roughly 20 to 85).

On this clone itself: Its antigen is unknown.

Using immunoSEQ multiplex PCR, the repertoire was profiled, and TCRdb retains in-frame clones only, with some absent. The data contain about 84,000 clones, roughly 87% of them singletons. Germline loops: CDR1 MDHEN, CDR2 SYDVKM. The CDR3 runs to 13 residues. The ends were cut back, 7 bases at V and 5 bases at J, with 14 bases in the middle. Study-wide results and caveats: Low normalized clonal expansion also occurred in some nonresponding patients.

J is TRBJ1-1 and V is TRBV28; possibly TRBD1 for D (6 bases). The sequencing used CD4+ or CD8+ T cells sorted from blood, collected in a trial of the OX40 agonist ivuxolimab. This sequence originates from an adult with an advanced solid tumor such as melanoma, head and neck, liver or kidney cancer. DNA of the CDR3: TGTGCCAGCATATCACAGGGTAGGACTGAAGCTTTCTTT. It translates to CASISQGRTEAFF.